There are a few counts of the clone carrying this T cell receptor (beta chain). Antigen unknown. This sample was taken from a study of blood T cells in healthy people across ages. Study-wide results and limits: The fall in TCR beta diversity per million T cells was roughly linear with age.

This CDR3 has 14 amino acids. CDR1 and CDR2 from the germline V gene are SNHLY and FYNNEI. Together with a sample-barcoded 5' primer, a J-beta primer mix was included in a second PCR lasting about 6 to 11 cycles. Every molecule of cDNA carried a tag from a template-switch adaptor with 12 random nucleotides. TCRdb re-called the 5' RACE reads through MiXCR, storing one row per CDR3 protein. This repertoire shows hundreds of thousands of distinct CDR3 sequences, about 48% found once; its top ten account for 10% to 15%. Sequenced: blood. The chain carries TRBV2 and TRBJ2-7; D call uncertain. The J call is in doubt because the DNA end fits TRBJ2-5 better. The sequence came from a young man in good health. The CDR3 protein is CASSDGLPKETQYF. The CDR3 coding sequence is TGTGCCAGCAGTGACGGCCTTCCAAAAGAGACCCAGTACTTC.